A selection of T cell receptor beta chains follows, all from one sample in a study of blood T cell repertoires in COVID-19. Assay: immunoSEQ multiplex PCR; the TCRdb copy retains only in-frame clones and omits some. The sample has about 370,000 clones, around 87% seen once; the top ten hold 10%. Input material: peripheral blood. Receptor source: a young woman with COVID-19, enrolled during active disease. The CDR3 runs from the conserved cysteine through the conserved F or W. The D gene is left open where the match is weak. Clone sizes are given selectively: once, few, many, or a class where the clone is expanded.

v_gene: TRBV18; d_gene: NA; abundance: NA; j_gene: TRBJ1-6; CDR3nt: TGTGCCAGCTCACGGCAGGAGGGGCGCTTGAATTCACCCCTCCACTTT; CDR3aa: CASSRQEGRLNSPLHF
v_gene: TRBV7-3; d_gene: NA; abundance: once; j_gene: TRBJ2-1; CDR3nt: TGTGCCAGCAGCTTAAACAGGGCCGTAAACAATGAGCAGTTCTTC; CDR3aa: CASSLNRAVNNEQFF
v_gene: TRBV10-3; d_gene: TRBD1; abundance: NA; j_gene: TRBJ2-1; CDR3nt: TGTGCCATCAGTGGCCTCGAAGGACAGGGCCGGGAAAAGAGCTCCTACAATGAGCAGTTCTTC; CDR3aa: CAISGLEGQGREKSSYNEQFF
v_gene: TRBV19; d_gene: NA; abundance: NA; j_gene: TRBJ2-7; CDR3nt: TGTGCCAGTAGTATGGCGGGACAGACCTACGAGCAGTACTTC; CDR3aa: CASSMAGQTYEQYF
v_gene: TRBV5-4; d_gene: TRBD1; abundance: once; j_gene: TRBJ1-6; CDR3nt: TGTGCCAGCAGCTTGGCGGGACAGGGTTCACCCCTCCACTTT; CDR3aa: CASSLAGQGSPLHF
v_gene: TRBV18; d_gene: TRBD1; abundance: NA; j_gene: TRBJ1-1; CDR3nt: TGTGCCAGCTCACCGGGCGGACAGGTAGGGACTGAAGCTTTCTTT; CDR3aa: CASSPGGQVGTEAFF
v_gene: TRBV6-5; d_gene: NA; abundance: NA; j_gene: TRBJ2-1; CDR3nt: TGTGCCAGCAGTTACGCACCAGGTTGGAATGAGCAGTTCTTC; CDR3aa: CASSYAPGWNEQFF
v_gene: TRBV7-9; d_gene: TRBD1; abundance: once; j_gene: TRBJ1-1; CDR3nt: TGTGCCAGCAGCCCCGGACAGGGGGAAGCTTTCTTT; CDR3aa: CASSPGQGEAFF
v_gene: TRBV3-1/TRBV3-2; d_gene: TRBD1; abundance: NA; j_gene: TRBJ2-7; CDR3nt: TGTGCCAGCAGCCCCGGGACAGGGTCCTACGAGCAGTACTTC; CDR3aa: CASSPGTGSYEQYF
v_gene: TRBV14; d_gene: TRBD1; abundance: NA; j_gene: TRBJ2-2; CDR3nt: TGTGCCAGCAGCCGACAGGGGGCCGGGGAGCTGTTTTTT; CDR3aa: CASSRQGAGELFF
v_gene: TRBV20-1; d_gene: NA; abundance: NA; j_gene: TRBJ2-5; CDR3nt: TGCAGTGCTGCCAACAGAGAGACCCAGTACTTC; CDR3aa: CSAANRETQYF
v_gene: TRBV3-1/TRBV3-2; d_gene: TRBD1; abundance: NA; j_gene: TRBJ2-7; CDR3nt: TGTGCCAGCAGCCAACCGACGGGACAGGGTAACGAGCAGTACTTC; CDR3aa: CASSQPTGQGNEQYF
v_gene: TRBV2; d_gene: TRBD1; abundance: NA; j_gene: TRBJ1-5; CDR3nt: TGTGCCAGCAGTGATGACTCAGGGGGCCACGGTCAGCCCCAGCATTTT; CDR3aa: CASSDDSGGHGQPQHF
v_gene: TRBV7-2; d_gene: TRBD2; abundance: NA; j_gene: TRBJ2-5; CDR3nt: TGTGCCAGCAGCTTAGAGGCGAGCAGGGCTAGCGGGAGCCCGGAGACCCAGTACTTC; CDR3aa: CASSLEASRASGSPETQYF
v_gene: TRBV11-2; d_gene: NA; abundance: NA; j_gene: TRBJ2-7; CDR3nt: TGTGCCAGCAGCTTGGAGGTTTTTAGCTACGAGCAGTACTTC; CDR3aa: CASSLEVFSYEQYF
v_gene: TRBV28; d_gene: TRBD1; abundance: NA; j_gene: TRBJ1-5; CDR3nt: TGTGCCAGCAGTTTCCCACACCTGACAGGGAGCAATCAGCCCCAGCATTTT; CDR3aa: CASSFPHLTGSNQPQHF
v_gene: TRBV9; d_gene: TRBD2; abundance: NA; j_gene: TRBJ2-2; CDR3nt: TGTGCCAGCAGCGCGAGAATACTAGCGGACACCGGGGAGCTGTTTTTT; CDR3aa: CASSARILADTGELFF
v_gene: TRBV7-8; d_gene: TRBD2; abundance: NA; j_gene: TRBJ2-1; CDR3nt: TGTGCCAGCAGCTTTTTTAGCGGGAATGAGCAGTTCTTC; CDR3aa: CASSFFSGNEQFF
v_gene: TRBV6-5; d_gene: TRBD1; abundance: NA; j_gene: TRBJ2-5; CDR3nt: TGTGCCAGCAGCCGCGACAGGGGGTGGCGAGAGACCCAGTACTTC; CDR3aa: CASSRDRGWRETQYF
v_gene: TRBV27; d_gene: NA; abundance: NA; j_gene: TRBJ2-1; CDR3nt: TGTGCCAGCAGTTTCTCGAGAGACAATGAGCAGTTCTTC; CDR3aa: CASSFSRDNEQFF
v_gene: TRBV24-1; d_gene: TRBD2; abundance: NA; j_gene: TRBJ2-1; CDR3nt: TGTGCCACCAGTGATAGAAGCGGGAGGTTTAGGGAGCAGTTCTTC; CDR3aa: CATSDRSGRFREQFF
v_gene: TRBV19; d_gene: TRBD2; abundance: NA; j_gene: TRBJ2-7; CDR3nt: TGTGCCAGTAGTTTCCGCGGGGGCGAGCAGTACTTC; CDR3aa: CASSFRGGEQYF
v_gene: TRBV27; d_gene: NA; abundance: NA; j_gene: TRBJ2-7; CDR3nt: TGTGCCAGCAGTCCAGGGGGGGAGCAGTACTTC; CDR3aa: CASSPGGEQYF